The 14 T cell receptor beta chains in this list originate from one sample, sequenced in a study of blood T cell repertoires in COVID-19. TCRdb keeps only in-frame clones here, not all; method: immunoSEQ multiplex PCR. The sample lists a few hundred thousand clones, about 86% seen once, with about 9.4% in the top ten. The sequencing sample was made of PBMCs or T cells enriched from blood (not recorded which). The receptors shown here come from a woman aged 45-65 years who had recovered from COVID-19.

This chain uses TRBV3-1 (or the pseudogene TRBV3-2) with TRBJ1-3, with D perhaps TRBD1 (6 bases). The germline gives CDR1 LGHDT, CDR2 YNNKEL (reference sequence). V was trimmed by 4 bases and J by 0 bases, leaving 7 bases between them. The CDR3 totals 14 residues. The CDR3 DNA reads TGTGCCAGCAGCCCAGGGGCCTCTGGAAACACCATATATTTT. This encodes CASSPGASGNTIYF.

The gene calls are TRBV6-2 or TRBV6-3 and TRBJ1-5, with D possibly being TRBD1 (5 bases). Trimming removed 3 bases at V and 6 bases at J, with 21 bases between. CDR3 size: 17 residues. Germline assignment: CDR1 MNHEY and CDR2 SVGEGT. CDR3 in amino acids: CASSYEAGKQWSQPQHF. The CDR3, as DNA: TGTGCCAGCAGTTATGAAGCAGGGAAGCAATGGAGTCAGCCCCAGCATTTT.

This rearrangement joins TRBV7-2 to TRBJ2-7; no definite D call. This CDR3 spans 13 amino acids. The germline V and J ends were trimmed by 5 bases and 0 bases, with 8 bases remaining between them. Germline values: CDR1 SGHTA, CDR2 FQGNSA. The CDR3 DNA sequence: TGTGCCAGCAGCAAAACAGTCTCCTACGAGCAGTACTTC. This codes for CASSKTVSYEQYF.

This sequence joins TRBV5-1 and TRBJ2-7; TRBD1 is a possible D gene (6 bases). This CDR3 contains 13 residues. Trimming cost V 2 bases and J 6 bases, with 12 bases left between them. The germline CDR1 and CDR2 sequences are SGHRS and YFSETQ. The CDR3, as DNA: TGCGCCAGCAGCTTAAACAGGGAAGGCGAGCAGTACTTC. Translated, it gives CASSLNREGEQYF.

The rearrangement joins TRBV2 to TRBJ1-1, with 8 bases fitting TRBD1. CDR1 and CDR2 from the germline V gene are SNHLY and FYNNEI. J was trimmed by 5 bases and V by 7 bases; bases with no gene match: 9. The CDR3 spans 14 residues. This CDR3 reads CASIHRTGQTEAFF. The CDR3 DNA is TGTGCCAGCATTCATAGGACAGGGCAAACTGAAGCTTTCTTT. Complete variable domain (other parts from reference TRBV2 and TRBJ1-1): EPEVTQTPSHQVTQMGQEVILRCVPISNHLYFYWYRQILGQKVEFLVSFYNNEISEKSEIFDDQFSVERPDGSNFTLKIRSTKLEDSAMYFCASIHRTGQTEAFFGQGTRLTVV.

This CDR3 reads CASSFGVGDEQYF. As DNA, the CDR3 is TGTGCCAGCAGCTTTGGGGTAGGGGATGAGCAGTACTTC. The chain combines TRBV7-3 with TRBJ2-7; tentative D call: TRBD1 (5 bases). The germline V gene has CDR1 SGHTA and CDR2 FQGTGA. The CDR3 runs to 13 residues. The V end was cut by 3 bases, the J end by 7 bases, with 13 bases between.

This chain uses TRBV5-1 with TRBJ1-1, with no clear D. Germline values: CDR1 SGHRS, CDR2 YFSETQ. The CDR3 runs 14 residues. V was shortened by 0 bases and J by 3 bases, with 9 bases between the two germline ends. The CDR3 sequence: CASSLVFADTEAFF. The DNA for the CDR3 is TGCGCCAGCAGCTTGGTTTTCGCAGACACTGAAGCTTTCTTT.

The chain links TRBV19 to TRBJ1-1, with D tentatively TRBD1 (5 bases). Trimming stripped 2 bases from V and 1 base from J, with 20 bases between. The CDR3 is 18 residues long. CDR1 and CDR2 from the germline V gene are LNHDA and SQIVND (reference sequence). The CDR3 sequence: CASSIFHGAGRPNTEAFF. The CDR3 DNA follows: TGTGCCAGTAGTATATTTCATGGGGCAGGGCGACCGAACACTGAAGCTTTCTTT.

V and J are TRBV4-2 and TRBJ2-5; D might be TRBD1 (5 bases). Germline V gene sequence: CDR1 LGHNA, CDR2 YNFKEQ. V shed 0 bases and J shed 2 bases, with 13 bases lying between them. This CDR3 is built from 16 residues. Here the CDR3 reads CASSQEFEAGQETQYF. In nucleotides, the CDR3 is TGTGCCAGCAGCCAAGAATTTGAGGCAGGGCAAGAGACCCAGTACTTC.

The V call is TRBV29-1, the J call TRBJ2-1, with TRBD1 matching over 8 bases. J was trimmed by 8 bases and V by 3 bases; bases with no gene match: 9. Germline-derived CDR1 and CDR2 are SQVTM and ANQGSEA. This CDR3 has 14 amino acids. The CDR3 loop reads CSVEGRQGIYEQFF. The CDR3 nucleotides are TGCAGCGTTGAGGGTCGACAGGGGATCTATGAGCAGTTCTTC.

This chain joins TRBV5-6 and TRBJ2-1, with D perhaps matching TRBD2 (6 bases). Trimming stripped 2 bases from V and 9 bases from J, with 15 bases between. The CDR3 is 14 residues long. CDR1 and CDR2 (germline): SGHDT, YYEEEE. The DNA of the CDR3 is TGTGCCAGCAGCTTTCCTTTGGGGAGGAGTGAGCAGTTCTTC. This codes for CASSFPLGRSEQFF. The whole variable domain, filled in from reference TRBV5-6 and TRBJ2-1, reads DAGVTQSPTHLIKTRGQQVTLRCSPKSGHDTVSWYQQALGQGPQFIFQYYEEEERQRGNFPDRFSGHQFPNYSSELNVNALLLGDSALYLCASSFPLGRSEQFFGPGTRLTVL.

V and J are TRBV7-9 and TRBJ1-1; no reliable D call. V lost 1 base and J 5 bases, leaving 14 bases between the germline ends. Germline V CDR1 and CDR2: SEHNR, FQNEAQ (reference sequence). The CDR3 extends over 15 amino acids. In DNA, the CDR3 is TGTGCCAGCAGCTTAGTCGAGGTTAAGTGTACTGAAGCTTTCTTT. Protein: CASSLVEVKCTEAFF.

In this sample, this clone turned up once. This chain joins TRBV5-1 and TRBJ2-7; 9 nucleotides line up with TRBD1. V shed 4 bases, J shed 7 bases, and the junction held 6 bases outside the gene matches. Germline V gives CDR1 SGHRS, CDR2 YFSETQ. This CDR3 has 13 residues. The CDR3 protein is CASSTGTGKEQYF. The CDR3 coding sequence is TGCGCCAGCAGCACAGGGACAGGGAAGGAGCAGTACTTC.

This chain links TRBV29-1 with TRBJ2-2; 8 bases agree with TRBD1. Unmatched junction bases numbered 6, after V lost 7 bases and J lost 5 bases. Looked up from germline, CDR1 is SQVTM and CDR2 is ANQGSEA. The CDR3 runs to 13 residues. The DNA for the CDR3 is TGCAGCGCCTTGGACAGGGAGACCGGGGAGCTGTTTTTT. Encoded protein: CSALDRETGELFF.